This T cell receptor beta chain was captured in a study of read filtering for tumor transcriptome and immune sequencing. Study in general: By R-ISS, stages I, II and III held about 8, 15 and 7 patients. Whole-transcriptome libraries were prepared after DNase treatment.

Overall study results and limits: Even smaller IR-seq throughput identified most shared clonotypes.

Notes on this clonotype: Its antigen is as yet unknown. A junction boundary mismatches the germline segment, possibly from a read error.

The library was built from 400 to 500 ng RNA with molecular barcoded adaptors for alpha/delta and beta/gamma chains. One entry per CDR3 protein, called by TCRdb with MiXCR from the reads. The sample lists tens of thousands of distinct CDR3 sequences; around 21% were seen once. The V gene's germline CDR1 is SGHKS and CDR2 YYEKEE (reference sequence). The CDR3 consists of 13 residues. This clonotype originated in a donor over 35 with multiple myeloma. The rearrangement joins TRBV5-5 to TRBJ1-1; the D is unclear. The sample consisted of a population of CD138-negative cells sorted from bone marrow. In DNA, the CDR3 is TGTGCCAGCAGGACCCAGGAGAACACTGAAGCTCTCTTT. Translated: CASRTQENTEALF.